What follows describes a single T cell receptor beta chain. Clones were sequenced by immunoSEQ multiplex PCR, and TCRdb holds only the in-frame ones, with some missing. The sample includes about 240,000 clones, more than 75% seen only once; the top ten take 0.95% to 1.5%. This entry belongs to a study of cytomegalovirus exposure and HLA in healthy donors. V lost 6 bases and J lost 0, with 21 bases in between. CDR1 is MNHEY and CDR2 is SMNVEV in the germline V gene (reference sequence). The CDR3 consists of 18 residues. The rearrangement links TRBV27 to TRBJ1-5; D gene ambiguous. The clonotype comes from a woman under 40 in good health and CMV-seropositive. The sample consisted of PBMCs. The CDR3 sequence: CASSPHPTPPYSNQPQHF. CDR3 DNA sequence: TGTGCCAGCAGCCCACATCCGACACCTCCTTATAGCAATCAGCCCCAGCATTTT.